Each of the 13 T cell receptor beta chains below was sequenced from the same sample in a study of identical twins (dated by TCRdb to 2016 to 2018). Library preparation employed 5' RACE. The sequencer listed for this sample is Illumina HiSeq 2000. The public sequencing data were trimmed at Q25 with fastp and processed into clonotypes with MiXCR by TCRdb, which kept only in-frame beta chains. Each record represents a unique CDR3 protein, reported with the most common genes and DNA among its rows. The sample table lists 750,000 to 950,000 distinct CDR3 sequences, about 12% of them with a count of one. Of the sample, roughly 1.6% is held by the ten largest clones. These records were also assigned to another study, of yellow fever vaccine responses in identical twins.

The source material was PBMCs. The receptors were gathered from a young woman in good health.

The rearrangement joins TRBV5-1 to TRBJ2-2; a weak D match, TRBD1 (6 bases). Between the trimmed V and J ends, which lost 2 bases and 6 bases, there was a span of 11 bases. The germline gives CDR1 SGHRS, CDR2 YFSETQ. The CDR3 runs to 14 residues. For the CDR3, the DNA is TGCGCCAGCAGCTTTCCCGACAGGTCCGGGGAGCTGTTTTTT. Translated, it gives CASSFPDRSGELFF.

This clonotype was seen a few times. The CDR3 coding sequence is TGCAGTGCTAGAGATATAACAGATTACAATGAGCAGTTCTTC. It translates to CSARDITDYNEQFF. This sequence joins TRBV20-1 and TRBJ2-1, with D unresolved. Germline V gene sequence: CDR1 DFQATT, CDR2 SNEGSKA (reference sequence). The CDR3 is made up of 14 amino acids. The V and J ends lost 0 bases and 4 bases respectively, with 10 bases between them.

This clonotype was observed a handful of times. CDR3: CASSLLPSGNSYNEQFF. CDR3 DNA sequence: TGTGCCAGCTCCCTTCTCCCTAGCGGAAACTCCTACAATGAGCAGTTCTTC. This chain uses TRBV18 with TRBJ2-1; TRBD2 matches at 7 bases. V shed 6 bases and J 0 bases; nucleotides not matched to a gene: 11. CDR3 length: 17 residues. Germline V gene sequence: CDR1 KGHSH, CDR2 LQKENI.

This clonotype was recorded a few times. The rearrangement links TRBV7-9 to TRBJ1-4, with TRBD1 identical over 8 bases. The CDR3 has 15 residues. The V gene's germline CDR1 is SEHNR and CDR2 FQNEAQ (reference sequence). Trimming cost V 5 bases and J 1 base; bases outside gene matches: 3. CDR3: CASSLQGVTNEKLFF. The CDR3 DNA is TGTGCCAGCAGCCTACAGGGGGTAACTAATGAAAAACTGTTTTTT.

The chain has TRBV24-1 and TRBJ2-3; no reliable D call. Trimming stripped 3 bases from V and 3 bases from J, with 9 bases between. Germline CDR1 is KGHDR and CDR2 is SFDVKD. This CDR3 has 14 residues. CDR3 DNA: TGTGCCACCAGTGATCCGTCTGGGACAGATACGCAGTATTTT. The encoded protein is CATSDPSGTDTQYF.

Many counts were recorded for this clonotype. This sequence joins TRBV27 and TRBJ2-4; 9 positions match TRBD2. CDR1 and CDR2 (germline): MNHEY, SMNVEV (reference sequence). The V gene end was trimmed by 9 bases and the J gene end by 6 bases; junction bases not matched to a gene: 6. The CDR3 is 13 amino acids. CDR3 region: CASSGLAGNIQYF. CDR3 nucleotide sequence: TGTGCCAGTTCGGGACTAGCAGGAAACATTCAGTACTTC.

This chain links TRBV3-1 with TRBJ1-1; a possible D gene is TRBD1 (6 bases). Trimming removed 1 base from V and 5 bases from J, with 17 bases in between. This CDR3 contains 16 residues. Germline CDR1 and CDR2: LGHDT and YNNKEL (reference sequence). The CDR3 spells CASSQGRTAGRTEAFF. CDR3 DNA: TGTGCCAGCAGCCAAGGGAGGACAGCTGGGCGGACTGAAGCTTTCTTT.

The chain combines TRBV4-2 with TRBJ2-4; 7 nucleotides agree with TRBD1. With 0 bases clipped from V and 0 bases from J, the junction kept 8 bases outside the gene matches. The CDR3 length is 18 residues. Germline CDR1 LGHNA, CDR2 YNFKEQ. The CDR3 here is CASSQDVGRGLAKNIQYF. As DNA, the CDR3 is TGTGCCAGCAGCCAAGATGTAGGCAGGGGGTTAGCCAAAAACATTCAGTACTTC.

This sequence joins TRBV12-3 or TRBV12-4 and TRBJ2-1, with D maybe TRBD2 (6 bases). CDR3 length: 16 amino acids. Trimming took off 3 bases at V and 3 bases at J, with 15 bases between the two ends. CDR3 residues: CASSFDGRAFYNEQFF. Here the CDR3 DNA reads TGTGCCAGCAGTTTCGACGGGAGAGCCTTCTACAATGAGCAGTTCTTC.

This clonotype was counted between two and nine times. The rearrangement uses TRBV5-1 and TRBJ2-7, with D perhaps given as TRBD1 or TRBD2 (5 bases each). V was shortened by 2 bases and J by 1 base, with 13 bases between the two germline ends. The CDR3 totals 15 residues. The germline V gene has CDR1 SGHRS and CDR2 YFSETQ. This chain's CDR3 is CASSFGGSSSYEQYF. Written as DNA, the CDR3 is TGCGCCAGCAGCTTTGGGGGATCCTCTTCCTACGAGCAGTACTTC.

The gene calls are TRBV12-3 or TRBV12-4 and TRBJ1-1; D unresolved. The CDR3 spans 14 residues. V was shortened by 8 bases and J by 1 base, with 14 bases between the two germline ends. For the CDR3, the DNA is TGTGCCAGCTGGATACTAGGAGCGAACACTGAAGCTTTCTTT. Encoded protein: CASWILGANTEAFF.

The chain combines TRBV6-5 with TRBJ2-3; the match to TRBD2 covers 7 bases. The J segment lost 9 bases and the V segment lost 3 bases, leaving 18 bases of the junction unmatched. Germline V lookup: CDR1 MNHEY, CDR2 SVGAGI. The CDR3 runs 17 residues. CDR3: CASSYTRPGPLGGTQYF. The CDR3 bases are TGTGCCAGCAGTTATACCCGTCCGGGACCGCTGGGAGGGACGCAGTATTTT.

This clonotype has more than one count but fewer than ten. This chain's CDR3 is CSARHLPGQGRLSTDTQYF. CDR3 in DNA: TGCAGTGCTCGGCACCTCCCGGGACAGGGGCGGCTTTCCACAGATACGCAGTATTTT. The V and J genes are TRBV20-1 and TRBJ2-3; the match to TRBD1 covers 10 bases. The CDR3 is 19 amino acids. Losses at the gene ends were 5 bases for V and 2 bases for J; bases not matched to a gene: 19. Germline assignment: CDR1 DFQATT and CDR2 SNEGSKA (reference sequence).